These 12 T cell receptor beta chains originate from one sample sequenced in a study of cytomegalovirus exposure and HLA in healthy donors. The PCR was carried out with 60 Vbeta primers and 13 Jbeta primers. Method: immunoSEQ multiplex PCR; TCRdb's copy keeps in-frame clones and lacks some. The data contain 150,000 to 200,000 clones, about three quarters of them seen just once; the ten biggest clones take up about 4.5%. Sequenced sample: PBMCs. These TCRs come from a man younger than 35 in good health and CMV-seropositive.

V is TRBV10-3 and J is TRBJ2-5; 8 positions agree with TRBD2. The germline gives CDR1 ENHRY, CDR2 SYGVKD. This CDR3 has 15 residues. V shed 6 bases and J 2 bases; nucleotides not matched to a gene: 8. CDR3 nucleotide sequence: TGTGCCATCAGCGTCGGGGGGGGTGATCAAGAGACCCAGTACTTC. Translating gives CAISVGGGDQETQYF.

This rearrangement joins TRBV30 to TRBJ2-1, with 12 bases aligning to TRBD2. V dropped 5 bases and J dropped 10; count of bases not matched to a gene: 3. The CDR3 totals 12 residues. Germline CDR1 and CDR2: GTSNPN and SVGIG (reference sequence). For the CDR3, the DNA is TGTGCCTGGGGACTAGCGGGGCGCGAGCAGTTCTTC. It codes for CAWGLAGREQFF.

Only a few counts were recorded for this clone. The chain couples TRBV11-2 to TRBJ1-1; D remains unclear. The ends were cut back, 3 bases at V and 0 bases at J, with 11 bases in the middle. CDR1 is SGHAT, CDR2 FQNNGV, per germline. The CDR3 totals 15 residues. The DNA of the CDR3 is TGTGCCAGCAGCTTTAGCGCGGAAATGAACACTGAAGCTTTCTTT. Residues: CASSFSAEMNTEAFF.

This chain connects TRBV5-1 to TRBJ1-1; D may be TRBD1 (5 bases). This CDR3 comprises 14 residues. Trimming cost V 3 bases and J 1 base, with 10 bases left between them. Looked up from germline, CDR1 is SGHRS and CDR2 is YFSETQ. This CDR3 reads CASSSGQENTEAFF. In nucleotides, the CDR3 is TGCGCCAGCAGCTCCGGACAAGAGAACACTGAAGCTTTCTTT.

CDR3 sequence (DNA): TGTGCCAGCAGCCTGGGACTAGCGGGGAACCAAGAGACCCAGTACTTC. Translating gives CASSLGLAGNQETQYF. The chain combines TRBV13 with TRBJ2-5; TRBD2 matches 13 bases. Germline values: CDR1 PRHDT, CDR2 FYEKMQ (reference sequence). This CDR3 has 16 residues. Trimming cost V 5 bases and J 0 bases; bases outside gene matches: 3.

The V gene is TRBV30, the J gene TRBJ1-2, with D tentatively TRBD1 (5 bases). This CDR3 is built from 14 residues. Trimming pared 0 bases from V and 8 bases from J, leaving 16 bases between. Germline V CDR1 and CDR2: GTSNPN, SVGIG (reference sequence). CDR3 sequence reads: CAWSVDRAGGGYTF. DNA of the CDR3: TGTGCCTGGAGTGTTGACCGAGCCGGGGGAGGCTACACCTTC.

The chain has TRBV19 and TRBJ2-7, with 9 bases that match TRBD2. Germline V gene data show CDR1 as LNHDA and CDR2 as SQIVND (reference sequence). The CDR3 consists of 15 residues. V lost 7 bases, J lost 5 bases, and 12 bases stayed unmatched. CDR3 sequence: CASKATAGGPNEQYV. In nucleotides, the CDR3 is TGTGCCAGTAAGGCAACGGCGGGAGGGCCGAACGAGCAGTACGTC.

The CDR3 bases are TGTGCTAGTGGTTTCTCCACCGCAGGGGGCGAAGGGGACACTGAAGCTTTCTTT. Residues: CASGFSTAGGEGDTEAFF. This chain uses TRBV12-5 with TRBJ1-1; TRBD1 matches at 8 bases. Germline assignment: CDR1 LGHNT and CDR2 FRNRAP. The CDR3 covers 18 residues. The V segment lost 3 bases and the J segment 3 bases; nucleotides outside the gene matches: 15.

The J gene is TRBJ1-1, the V gene TRBV18; 8 bases are shared with TRBD1. J gave up 1 base and V 2 bases, and 9 bases lay outside the gene matches. The CDR3 has 17 amino acids. Germline V gene data show CDR1 as KGHSH and CDR2 as LQKENI. DNA of the CDR3: TGTGCCAGCTCACCAGGGACAGGTCGAGTAGGGAACACTGAAGCTTTCTTT. It codes for CASSPGTGRVGNTEAFF.

This clone was recorded a few times. This rearrangement joins TRBV2 to TRBJ1-4; 7 bases are a match to TRBD1. Germline CDR1 is SNHLY and CDR2 is FYNNEI. CDR3 length: 15 amino acids. Germline trimming cut 3 bases from V and 7 bases from J; bases unmatched to any gene: 8. For the CDR3, the DNA is TGTGCCAGCAGTGACCAGGGGGGCAAGATTGAAAAACTGTTTTTT. This translates into CASSDQGGKIEKLFF.

The chain employs TRBV28 and TRBJ1-6; D gene ambiguous. The V gene lost 2 bases and the J gene lost 0 bases, with 5 bases spanning the gap. From germline, CDR1 is MDHEN and CDR2 SYDVKM. The CDR3 spans 15 residues. CDR3 DNA: TGTGCCAGCAGTTTAGCCAGCTCCTATAATTCACCCCTCCACTTT. Residues: CASSLASSYNSPLHF.

This chain links TRBV18 with TRBJ2-1; 8 nucleotides line up with TRBD2. Losses at the gene ends were 3 bases for V and 9 bases for J; bases not matched to a gene: 10. This CDR3 contains 15 residues. Germline assignment: CDR1 KGHSH and CDR2 LQKENI. The CDR3 nucleotides are TGTGCCAGCTCACCTTCGGGATTAGCGGGAACTGAGCAGTTCTTC. It specifies CASSPSGLAGTEQFF.